The entry below gives a single TCR beta chain sequence along with its context. The CDR3 contains 15 residues. Germline assignment: CDR1 SGHTA and CDR2 FQGNSA. After removal of 1 base from V and 9 bases from J, the junction contained 8 bases not matched to a gene. This specimen belongs to a study of blood T cell repertoires in COVID-19. Study-wide context: Italy, Spain and the United States were the sources of the convalescent and acute COVID-19 samples. PBMCs, B-cell-depleted T cells, or T cells provided the cDNA or gDNA that made up the material.

Per the original data handling: Researchers report that nucleated cell counts were estimated from reference gene primer amplification. Using immunoSEQ multiplex PCR, the repertoire was profiled, and TCRdb retains in-frame clones only, with some absent. The DNA was the basis for D and trimming; V, J and clone size are from that table. Of about 220,000 clones listed, about 81% are singletons. Enrollment of patients from Seattle took place during active infection, with longitudinal follow-up. The sample comprised peripheral blood. J is TRBJ2-1 and V is TRBV7-2, with 8 bases fitting TRBD2. This receptor was taken from a woman in her 70s with COVID-19, enrolled during active disease. CDR3 region: CASSLGREASREQFF. CDR3 DNA sequence: TGTGCCAGCAGCTTAGGGCGGGAGGCCTCTCGTGAGCAGTTCTTC.